Listed below are T cell receptor beta chains from one sample, sequenced in a study of cytomegalovirus exposure and HLA in healthy donors. The protocol was immunoSEQ multiplex PCR, while the TCRdb copy is restricted to in-frame clones and leaves out a portion. The sample carries some 120,000 clones, roughly 17% recorded once. Sample: PBMCs. The receptors stem from a female donor in good health and CMV-seropositive. Both conserved end residues are part of each CDR3. Each record gives: CDR3 DNA, CDR3 protein, clone size, D gene, V gene, J gene. D genes are given only for firm matches. Clone size is given for some rows only: seen once, a few or many times, or a class if the clone is expanded.

TGTGCCAGCAGTTTACCAGGGTATGAAGCTTTCTTT	CASSLPGYEAFF	few	-	TRBV28	TRBJ1-1
TGTGCCAGCAGTTTCCAGGGGCAACTAACTGAAGCTTTCTTT	CASSFQGQLTEAFF	-	-	TRBV28	TRBJ1-1
TGTGGCAGCGGCGGTGGTAGGTATCAGCCCCAGCATTTT	CGSGGGRYQPQHF	-	-	TRBV2	TRBJ1-5
TGTGCCAGCAGTCCAACAGGGTTCACCTACGAGCAGTACTTC	CASSPTGFTYEQYF	few	-	TRBV28	TRBJ2-7
TGCGCCAGCAGCCCACCGCGGCTAGCGGGGGACACCGGGGAGCTGTTTTTT	CASSPPRLAGDTGELFF	-	TRBD2	TRBV5-1	TRBJ2-2
TGTGCCAGCAGCGACCCAGGAAGAAGTACAGATACGCAGTATTTT	CASSDPGRSTDTQYF	-	-	TRBV6-6	TRBJ2-3
TGCGCCAGCAGCCGGGAGACAGGGGTTAGTGAAAAACTGTTTTTT	CASSRETGVSEKLFF	-	TRBD1	TRBV4-1	TRBJ1-4
TGTGCCAGCAGCCAAGAACCGAACGGTGCAACTAATGAAAAACTGTTTTTT	CASSQEPNGATNEKLFF	few	-	TRBV4-2	TRBJ1-4
TGTGCCTGGAGTGTCCTACGAAATCAGCCCCAGCATTTT	CAWSVLRNQPQHF	few	-	TRBV30	TRBJ1-5
TGTGCCAGCAGCGCGACTGATAAAGAGACCCAGTACTTC	CASSATDKETQYF	few	-	TRBV9	TRBJ2-5
TGCGCCAGCAGCTTGTCATTGGGGGGAAGTGGAAACACCATATATTTT	CASSLSLGGSGNTIYF	few	-	TRBV5-1	TRBJ1-3
TGTGCCAGCAGTAAGGACGGCCCGGGGGGCATTCAGTACTTC	CASSKDGPGGIQYF	-	TRBD2	TRBV2	TRBJ2-4
TGTGCCAGCAGCTCCTACACAGGGGATTTCACAGATACGCAGTATTTT	CASSSYTGDFTDTQYF	few	TRBD1	TRBV7-9	TRBJ2-3
TGTGCTAGTGGTTCCTCGGGGAGGGCTGGAAACACCATATATTTT	CASGSSGRAGNTIYF	-	-	TRBV12-5	TRBJ1-3
TGTGCCAGCAGTTTATCCCCGGGACAGGGGGCGTTGATAAACACTGAAGCTTTCTTT	CASSLSPGQGALINTEAFF	-	TRBD1	TRBV27	TRBJ1-1
TGTGCCAGCAGCTTGCGTTATAATGAAGCTTTCTTT	CASSLRYNEAFF	-	-	TRBV13	TRBJ1-1
TGTGCCAGTAGTATAGGACAGGTTGGGGACACTGAAGCTTTCTTT	CASSIGQVGDTEAFF	-	-	TRBV19	TRBJ1-1
TGTGCCAGCAGCTTGAATGGGCCGCGCTCTGGAAACACCATATATTTT	CASSLNGPRSGNTIYF	-	-	TRBV7-2	TRBJ1-3
TGCGCCAGCAGCCAAGGTCCGGGACAGGGGAGGGGAAATTCACCCCTCCACTTT	CASSQGPGQGRGNSPLHF	few	TRBD1	TRBV4-3	TRBJ1-6
TGTGCCAGCAGTTTACTTGCAGGGGGCAGCAACACTGAAGCTTTCTTT	CASSLLAGGSNTEAFF	few	TRBD1	TRBV28	TRBJ1-1
TGTGCCTGGAGTGTAGTACTAGCGGGACTCGTCGAGCAGTACTTC	CAWSVVLAGLVEQYF	-	TRBD2	TRBV30	TRBJ2-7
TGTGCCAGCAGCTTAAGCGCTGCGGGGGGGGAGCAGTACTTC	CASSLSAAGGEQYF	-	TRBD2	TRBV7-2	TRBJ2-7
TGTGCCAGCAGCGTAGCCGACCCGGGAGGAGGCTACACCTTC	CASSVADPGGGYTF	few	-	TRBV9	TRBJ1-2
TGTGCCATCAGCCCTAGGACAGGTGAAGCTTTCTTT	CAISPRTGEAFF	-	TRBD1	TRBV10-3	TRBJ1-1
TGCGCCTCCAGCAGTGAGCGGGGGTTCGTGGAGACCCAGTACTTC	CASSSERGFVETQYF	few	TRBD2	TRBV4-1	TRBJ2-5
TGTGCCAGCAGCTTCTTGGCAGATTCTAGCACAGATACGCAGTATTTT	CASSFLADSSTDTQYF	-	-	TRBV7-9	TRBJ2-3
TGCGCCAGCAGCTTTCCGGGACACAACACTGAAGCTTTCTTT	CASSFPGHNTEAFF	few	-	TRBV5-1	TRBJ1-1
TGTGCTAGTGGTACCGGGACAGCTTATCAGCCCCAGCATTTT	CASGTGTAYQPQHF	few	TRBD1	TRBV12-5	TRBJ1-5
TGTGCCAGCAGCTTAATTGCGAACGGAGCCTACGAGCAGTACTTC	CASSLIANGAYEQYF	-	-	TRBV7-9	TRBJ2-7
TGCGCCAGCAGCCCTGAGGTTTGGGACACAAGCACAGATACGCAGTATTTT	CASSPEVWDTSTDTQYF	few	-	TRBV5-1	TRBJ2-3
TGCGCCAGCAGCCAAGAGCAGGGTAGGGGAGATACGCAGTATTTT	CASSQEQGRGDTQYF	-	-	TRBV4-1	TRBJ2-3
TGTGCCAGCAGCTTGGGGCTAGCGATCAATGAGCAGTTCTTC	CASSLGLAINEQFF	-	-	TRBV5-6	TRBJ2-1
TGTGCCAGCAGTTACAAGGAGGGATACGAGCAGTACTTC	CASSYKEGYEQYF	few	-	TRBV27	TRBJ2-7
TGTGCCAGCAGCCAACCGAGACAGGGTGCGCAGTACTTC	CASSQPRQGAQYF	once	TRBD1	TRBV14	TRBJ2-7
TGTGCCAGCAGTTTAACCGTGACTAGCGTGCCCTACGAGCAGTACTTC	CASSLTVTSVPYEQYF	few	TRBD2	TRBV27	TRBJ2-7
TGTGCCATCTCGGGACAAGGCTGGCCGGACTATGGCTACACCTTC	CAISGQGWPDYGYTF	-	-	TRBV28	TRBJ1-2
TGTGCCTGGAGTGTTAGGGGCTTCAATCAGCCCCAGCATTTT	CAWSVRGFNQPQHF	few	-	TRBV30	TRBJ1-5
TGTGCCTGGAGTGTAAACACCCAAGAGACCCAGTACTTC	CAWSVNTQETQYF	-	-	TRBV30	TRBJ2-5
TGTGCCAGCAGCCGCGGGGAGTGGTATAACATTCAGTACTTC	CASSRGEWYNIQYF	-	-	TRBV7-8	TRBJ2-4
TGTGCCAGCAGTTACTCAAGGTCGGGTCAGCCCCAGCATTTT	CASSYSRSGQPQHF	-	-	TRBV6-5	TRBJ1-5
TGCGCCAGCAGCTTGACCCCACAGGGGGCGGGAGAGACCCAGTACTTC	CASSLTPQGAGETQYF	-	TRBD1	TRBV5-1	TRBJ2-5
TGTGCCACCAGCAGCCAGACAGGGCCGACTGAAGCTTTCTTT	CATSSQTGPTEAFF	few	TRBD1	TRBV15	TRBJ1-1
TGCGCCAGCAGCCAGGGGACAGCTTCCTACGAGCAGTACTTC	CASSQGTASYEQYF	-	TRBD1	TRBV4-3	TRBJ2-7
TGTGCCAGCAGTGCTCAGGGGGCCTCTGGAAACACCATATATTTT	CASSAQGASGNTIYF	-	TRBD1	TRBV6-5	TRBJ1-3
TGTGCCAGCAGCTTAAGACGACAGGGGGCAGATACGCAGTATTTT	CASSLRRQGADTQYF	-	TRBD1	TRBV13	TRBJ2-3
TGTGCCAGCCGGACTAGCGGGAAATCTTACGAGCAGTACTTC	CASRTSGKSYEQYF	-	TRBD2	TRBV27	TRBJ2-7
TGTGCCAGCAGCCCGAGGACAGGGGGCGCGTATGGCTACACCTTC	CASSPRTGGAYGYTF	few	TRBD1	TRBV5-4	TRBJ1-2
TGTGCCACGAACGGTAGGGGGCTGAACTTTGAAGCTTTCTTT	CATNGRGLNFEAFF	-	TRBD1	TRBV10-3	TRBJ1-1
TGTGCCAGCAGTTTAAGTCCTAGGACTGAAGCTTTCTTT	CASSLSPRTEAFF	-	-	TRBV27	TRBJ1-1
TGTGCCAGCAGTTCTCTTGGGGGGATGAACACTGAAGCTTTCTTT	CASSSLGGMNTEAFF	-	-	TRBV6-5	TRBJ1-1
TGCGCCAGCAGCCAAGATTCCAGATTCGGGGCAGATACGCAGTATTTT	CASSQDSRFGADTQYF	few	-	TRBV4-3	TRBJ2-3
TGCGCCAGCAGCCCGCTGGGCAGATTAAAGGAAAACTCCTACAATGAGCAGTTCTTC	CASSPLGRLKENSYNEQFF	-	-	TRBV5-1	TRBJ2-1